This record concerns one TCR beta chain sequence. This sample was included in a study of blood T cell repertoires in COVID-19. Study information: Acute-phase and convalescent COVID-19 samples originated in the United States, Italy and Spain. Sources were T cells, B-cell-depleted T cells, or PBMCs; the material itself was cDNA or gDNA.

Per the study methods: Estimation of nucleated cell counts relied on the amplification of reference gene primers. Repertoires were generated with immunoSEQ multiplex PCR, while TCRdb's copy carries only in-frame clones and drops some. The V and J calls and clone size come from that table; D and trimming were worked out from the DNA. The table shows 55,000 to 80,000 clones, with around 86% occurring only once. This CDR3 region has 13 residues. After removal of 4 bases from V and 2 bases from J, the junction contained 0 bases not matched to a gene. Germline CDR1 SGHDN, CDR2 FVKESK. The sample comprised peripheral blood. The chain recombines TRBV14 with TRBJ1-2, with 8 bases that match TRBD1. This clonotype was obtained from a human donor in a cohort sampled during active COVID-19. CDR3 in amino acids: CASSRTGNYGYTF. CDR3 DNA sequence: TGTGCCAGCAGCCGGACAGGGAACTATGGCTACACCTTC.